Given below is one T cell receptor (beta chain) in context. These data come from a study of blood T cell repertoires in COVID-19. Study context: Collection of acute and convalescent COVID-19 samples took place in the United States, Italy and Spain.

From germline, CDR1 is MNHNS and CDR2 SASEGT. CDR3 length: 15 amino acids. V shed 0 bases and J shed 2 bases, with 9 bases lying between them. Assay: immunoSEQ multiplex PCR; the TCRdb copy retains only in-frame clones and omits some. The sample contains a few hundred thousand clones, around 84% of which appear only once. Input material: PBMCs or T cells enriched from blood (not recorded which). The sequence came from a woman in her 50s who had recovered from COVID-19. The rearrangement links TRBV6-1 to TRBJ2-3; D unclear. In nucleotides, the CDR3 is TGTGCCAGCAGTGAAGCTGGTCGGGTCACAGATACGCAGTATTTT. It specifies CASSEAGRVTDTQYF.